This T cell receptor beta chain was observed in a study of PD-1 blockade in classical Hodgkin lymphoma. Points from the study as a whole: Relapsed/refractory patients reportedly had lower baseline diversity than newly diagnosed patients. Reasons behind the repertoire differences stay unclear, perhaps disease activity or earlier therapy. Partial responders and progressors had significantly lower baseline TCR diversity.

The patients all showed relapse after autologous stem cell transplantation, while their brentuximab vedotin exposure varied. Complete response, partial response or progressive disease was each patient's best response. Trimming removed 9 bases at V and 0 bases at J, with 12 bases between. The germline CDR1 and CDR2 sequences are LNHDA and SQIVND (reference sequence). CDR3 length: 15 residues. This clone has more than one count but fewer than ten. As yet, its antigen is unknown. Here immunoSEQ multiplex PCR was the method, and the copy in TCRdb shows in-frame clones only, minus some. The sample records 90,000 to 120,000 clones, 89% being singletons.

The sample in question was peripheral blood mononuclear cells (PBMCs), obtained before the second cycle of nivolumab. This sequence originates from a human donor with classical Hodgkin lymphoma. The chain links TRBV19 to TRBJ2-6; D gene ambiguous. The CDR3 loop is CASSGLDSGANVLTF. The CDR3 DNA follows: TGTGCCAGCTCCGGGCTCGACTCTGGGGCCAACGTCCTGACTTTC. Complete variable domain (other parts from reference TRBV19 and TRBJ2-6): DGGITQSPKYLFRKEGQNVTLSCEQNLNHDAMYWYRQDPGQGLRLIYYSQIVNDFQKGDIAEGYSVSREKKESFPLTVTSAQKNPTAFYLCASSGLDSGANVLTFGAGSRLTVL.